This is a list of T cell receptor beta chains from one sample in a study of control samples from healthy donors and cancer patients. Only in-frame clones appear in the TCRdb table, and some are missing; sequencing was by immunoSEQ multiplex PCR. The top ten hold approximately 1% of the sample, which has some 150,000 clones, 96% seen once. The specimen sequenced was blood. The receptors originated from a young woman in good health. The CDR3 runs from the conserved cysteine through the conserved F or W. D genes are given only for firm matches. Not every row has a clone size; where given, it reads once, few, many or a size class.

V	size	D	J	CDR3	DNA
TRBV30	-	-	TRBJ2-1	CAWSAYNEQFF	TGTGCCTGGAGTGCATACAATGAGCAGTTCTTC
TRBV30	-	-	TRBJ1-3	CAWEDGVSGNTIYF	TGTGCCTGGGAGGATGGAGTCTCTGGAAACACCATATATTTT
TRBV5-4	-	-	TRBJ1-1	CAGSFGGKGTEAFF	TGTGCCGGGTCATTTGGGGGGAAGGGGACTGAAGCTTTCTTT
TRBV4-1	-	-	TRBJ2-7	CASSLDRTGYEQYF	TGCGCCAGCAGCCTCGACAGGACTGGCTACGAGCAGTACTTC
TRBV5-1	few	-	TRBJ2-3	CASSLTDTQYF	TGCGCCAGCAGCTTAACAGATACGCAGTATTTT
TRBV2	-	-	TRBJ2-7	CASTPARPSYEQYF	TGTGCCAGCACCCCCGCCCGCCCTTCCTACGAGCAGTACTTC
TRBV6-2/TRBV6-3	-	-	TRBJ2-2	CASSYSRTVNTGELFF	TGTGCCAGCAGTTACTCCAGGACTGTGAACACCGGGGAGCTGTTTTTT
TRBV7-7	-	-	TRBJ2-7	CASSLHPTPRGEQYF	TGTGCTAGCAGCTTACATCCCACACCAAGGGGCGAGCAGTACTTC
TRBV10-2	-	TRBD2	TRBJ2-5	CASSEASGHQETQYF	TGCGCCAGCAGTGAGGCTAGCGGGCACCAAGAGACCCAGTACTTC
TRBV18	once	-	TRBJ2-3	CASSLEGGRFGDTQYF	TGTGCCAGCTCCCTCGAGGGGGGGCGCTTCGGAGATACGCAGTATTTT
TRBV6-5	-	TRBD2	TRBJ2-1	CAVWLAGGWEQFF	TGTGCCGTCTGGCTAGCGGGGGGGTGGGAGCAGTTCTTC
TRBV4-1	-	-	TRBJ1-5	CASSQDTSPYQPQHF	TGCGCCAGCAGCCAAGATACCAGCCCGTATCAGCCCCAGCATTTT
TRBV28	-	-	TRBJ1-1	CASSLGSRTEAFF	TGTGCCAGCAGTTTGGGCAGTAGGACTGAAGCTTTCTTT
TRBV5-1	-	-	TRBJ1-2	CASSFPGPYGYTF	TGCGCCAGCAGCTTCCCGGGGCCCTATGGCTACACCTTC
TRBV27	-	TRBD2	TRBJ2-3	CASSSALAGLTDTQYF	TGTGCCAGCAGTTCCGCACTAGCGGGTCTCACAGATACGCAGTATTTT
TRBV20-1	-	-	TRBJ1-1	CSASQGNTEAFF	TGCAGTGCTAGTCAGGGCAACACTGAAGCTTTCTTT
TRBV6-2/TRBV6-3	-	-	TRBJ1-3	CASCSLSSNTIYF	TGTGCCAGCTGTTCCCTGTCGTCGAACACCATATATTTT
TRBV7-9	-	-	TRBJ1-4	CASSLKGLSEKLFF	TGTGCCAGCAGCTTAAAGGGGCTTAGTGAAAAACTGTTTTTT
TRBV27	-	-	TRBJ2-1	CASSSRVSSYNEQFF	TGTGCCAGCAGTTCGAGGGTGAGCTCCTACAATGAGCAGTTCTTC
TRBV10-3	-	-	TRBJ1-1	CAISEGRANTEAFF	TGTGCCATCAGTGAGGGACGGGCAAACACTGAAGCTTTCTTT
TRBV24-1	-	-	TRBJ2-7	CASNLPGRREQYF	TGTGCCAGCAACTTACCGGGACGCCGCGAGCAGTACTTC
TRBV28	-	TRBD2	TRBJ2-2	CATTPLAGGPNTGELFF	TGTGCCACTACGCCCCTAGCGGGGGGACCGAACACCGGGGAGCTGTTTTTT